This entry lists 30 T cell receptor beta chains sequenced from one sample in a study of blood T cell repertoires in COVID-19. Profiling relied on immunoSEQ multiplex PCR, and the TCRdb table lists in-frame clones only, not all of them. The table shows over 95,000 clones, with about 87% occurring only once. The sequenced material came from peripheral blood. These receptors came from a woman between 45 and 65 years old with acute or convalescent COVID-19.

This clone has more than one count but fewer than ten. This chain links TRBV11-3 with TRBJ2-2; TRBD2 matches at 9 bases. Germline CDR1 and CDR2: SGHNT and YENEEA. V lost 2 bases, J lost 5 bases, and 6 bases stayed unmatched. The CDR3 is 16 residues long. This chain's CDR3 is CASSLWREGRTGELFF. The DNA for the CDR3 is TGTGCCAGCAGCTTATGGCGGGAGGGCCGGACCGGGGAGCTGTTTTTT. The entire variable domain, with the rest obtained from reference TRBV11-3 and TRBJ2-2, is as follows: EAGVVQSPRYKIIEKKQPVAFWCNPISGHNTLYWYLQNLGQGPELLIRYENEEAVDDSQLPKDRFSAERLKGVDSTLKIQPAELGDSAVYLCASSLWREGRTGELFFGEGSRLTVL.

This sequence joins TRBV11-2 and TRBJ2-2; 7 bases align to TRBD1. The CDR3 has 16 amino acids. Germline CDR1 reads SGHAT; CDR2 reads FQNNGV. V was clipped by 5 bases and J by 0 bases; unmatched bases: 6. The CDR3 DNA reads TGTGCCAGCAGCCGTAGGGGGCCCACGAACACCGGGGAGCTGTTTTTT. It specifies CASSRRGPTNTGELFF.

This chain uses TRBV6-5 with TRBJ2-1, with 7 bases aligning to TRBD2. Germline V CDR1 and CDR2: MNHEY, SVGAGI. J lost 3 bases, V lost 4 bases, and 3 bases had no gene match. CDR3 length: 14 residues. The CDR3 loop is CASSSSGYYNEQFF. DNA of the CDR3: TGTGCCAGCAGTTCTAGCGGCTACTACAATGAGCAGTTCTTC.

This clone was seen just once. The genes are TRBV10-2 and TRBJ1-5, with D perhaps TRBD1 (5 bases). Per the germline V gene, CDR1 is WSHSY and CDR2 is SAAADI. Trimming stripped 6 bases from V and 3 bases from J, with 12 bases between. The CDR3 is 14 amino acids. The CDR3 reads CASSLRQFNQPQHF. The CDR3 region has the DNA TGCGCCAGCAGCCTTAGACAGTTCAATCAGCCCCAGCATTTT.

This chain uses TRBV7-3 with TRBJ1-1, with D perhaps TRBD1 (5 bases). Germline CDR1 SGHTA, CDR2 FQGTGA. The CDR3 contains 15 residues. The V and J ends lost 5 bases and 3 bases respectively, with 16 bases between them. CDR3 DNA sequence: TGTGCCAGCAGCCCCAGGGCAGGTGGGTACACTGAAGCTTTCTTT. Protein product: CASSPRAGGYTEAFF.

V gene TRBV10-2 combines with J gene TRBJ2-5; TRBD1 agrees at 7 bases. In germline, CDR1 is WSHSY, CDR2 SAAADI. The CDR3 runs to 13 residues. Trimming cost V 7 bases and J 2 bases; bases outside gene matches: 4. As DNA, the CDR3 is TGCGCCAGCAACCGGGACAGACAAGAGACCCAGTACTTC. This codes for CASNRDRQETQYF.

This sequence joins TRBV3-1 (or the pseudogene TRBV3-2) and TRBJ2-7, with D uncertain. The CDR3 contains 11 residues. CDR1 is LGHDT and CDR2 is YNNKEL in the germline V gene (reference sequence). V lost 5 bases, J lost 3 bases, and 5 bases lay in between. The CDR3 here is CASSNFYEQYF. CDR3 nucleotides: TGTGCCAGCAGCAACTTCTACGAGCAGTACTTC.

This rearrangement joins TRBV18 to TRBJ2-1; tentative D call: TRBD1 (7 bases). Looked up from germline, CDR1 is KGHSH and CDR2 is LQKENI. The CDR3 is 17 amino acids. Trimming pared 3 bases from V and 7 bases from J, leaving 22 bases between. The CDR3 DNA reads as TGTGCCAGCTCACCCCTAAGACAGGGAGGTTTAGGAAATGAGCAGTTCTTC. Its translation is CASSPLRQGGLGNEQFF. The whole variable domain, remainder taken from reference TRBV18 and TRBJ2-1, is NAGVMQNPRHLVRRRGQEARLRCSPMKGHSHVYWYRQLPEEGLKFMVYLQKENIIDESGMPKERFSAEFPKEGPSILRIQQVVRGDSAAYFCASSPLRQGGLGNEQFFGPGTRLTVL.

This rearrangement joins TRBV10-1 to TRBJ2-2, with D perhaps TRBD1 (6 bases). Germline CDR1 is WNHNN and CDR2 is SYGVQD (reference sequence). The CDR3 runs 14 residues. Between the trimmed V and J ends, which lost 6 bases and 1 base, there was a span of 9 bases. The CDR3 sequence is CASRLDRNTGELFF. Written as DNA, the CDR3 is TGCGCCAGCAGGCTGGACAGGAACACCGGGGAGCTGTTTTTT.

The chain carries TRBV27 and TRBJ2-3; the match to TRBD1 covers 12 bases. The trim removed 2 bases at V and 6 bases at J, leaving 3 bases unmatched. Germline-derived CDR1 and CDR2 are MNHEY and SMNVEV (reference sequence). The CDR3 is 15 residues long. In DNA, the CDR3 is TGTGCCAGCAGTTTACGGGACAGGGGGCTCGATACGCAGTATTTT. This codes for CASSLRDRGLDTQYF.

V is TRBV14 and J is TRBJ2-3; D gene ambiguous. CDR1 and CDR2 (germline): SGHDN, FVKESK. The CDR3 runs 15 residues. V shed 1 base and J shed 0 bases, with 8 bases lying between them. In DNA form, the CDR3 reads TGTGCCAGCAGCCAAGGTCCCCCTAGCACAGATACGCAGTATTTT. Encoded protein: CASSQGPPSTDTQYF.

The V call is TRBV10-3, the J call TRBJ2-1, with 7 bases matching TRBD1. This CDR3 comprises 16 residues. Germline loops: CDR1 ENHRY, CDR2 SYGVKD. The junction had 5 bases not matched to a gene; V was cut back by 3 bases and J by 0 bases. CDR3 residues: CAISDGTVSSYNEQFF. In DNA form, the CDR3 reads TGTGCCATCAGTGACGGGACAGTGAGCTCCTACAATGAGCAGTTCTTC.

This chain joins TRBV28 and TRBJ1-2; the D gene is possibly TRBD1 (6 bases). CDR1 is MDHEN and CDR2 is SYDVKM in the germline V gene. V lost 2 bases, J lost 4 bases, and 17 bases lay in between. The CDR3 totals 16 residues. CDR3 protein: CASSLEGHLRSYGYTF. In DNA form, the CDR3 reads TGTGCCAGCAGTTTAGAGGGACATCTGCGATCCTATGGCTACACCTTC.

The CDR3 nucleotides read TGTGCCAGTAGTCGTAAACGGACAGGGCACACAGATACGCAGTATTTT. Translating it yields CASSRKRTGHTDTQYF. The gene calls are TRBV19 and TRBJ2-3; 8 bases fit TRBD1. The CDR3 consists of 16 residues. J was trimmed by 2 bases and V by 5 bases; bases with no gene match: 9. Germline CDR1 LNHDA, CDR2 SQIVND (reference sequence).

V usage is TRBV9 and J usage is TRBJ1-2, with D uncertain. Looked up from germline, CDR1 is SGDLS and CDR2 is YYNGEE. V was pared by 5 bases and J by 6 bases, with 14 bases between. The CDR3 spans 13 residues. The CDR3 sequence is CASSAFIDDGYTF. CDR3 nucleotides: TGTGCCAGCAGTGCTTTTATAGATGATGGCTACACCTTC.

The DNA of the CDR3 is TGTGCCAGCAGTGAACAGGGGGCCCACTACGAGCAGTACTTC. Its translation is CASSEQGAHYEQYF. V is TRBV7-3 and J is TRBJ2-7, with 9 bases lining up with TRBD1. V shed 6 bases and J 3 bases; nucleotides not matched to a gene: 6. The germline V gene has CDR1 SGHTA and CDR2 FQGTGA. The CDR3 spans 14 residues.

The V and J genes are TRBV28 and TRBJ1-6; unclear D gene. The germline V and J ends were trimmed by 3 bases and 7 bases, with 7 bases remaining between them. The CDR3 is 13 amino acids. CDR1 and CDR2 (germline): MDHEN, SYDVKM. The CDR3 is CASSFGMNSPLHF. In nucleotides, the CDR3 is TGTGCCAGCAGTTTCGGGATGAATTCACCCCTCCACTTT.

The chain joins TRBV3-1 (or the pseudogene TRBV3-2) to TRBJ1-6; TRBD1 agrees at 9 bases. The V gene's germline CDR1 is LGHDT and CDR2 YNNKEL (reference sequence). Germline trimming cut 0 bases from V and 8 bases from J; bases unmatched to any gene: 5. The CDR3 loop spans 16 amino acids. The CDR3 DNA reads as TGTGCCAGCAGCCAAGATCTAACAGGGGGCTATTCACCCCTCCACTTT. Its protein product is CASSQDLTGGYSPLHF.

The CDR3 protein is CATSGQGSRGNQPQHF. CDR3 nucleotide sequence: TGTGCCACCAGCGGTCAGGGCTCTCGGGGCAATCAGCCCCAGCATTTT. The V gene is TRBV15, the J gene TRBJ1-5, with D possibly being TRBD1 (5 bases). This CDR3 is built from 16 residues. Trimming pared 5 bases from V and 2 bases from J, leaving 16 bases between. Germline V gene data show CDR1 as LNHNV and CDR2 as YYDKDF (reference sequence).

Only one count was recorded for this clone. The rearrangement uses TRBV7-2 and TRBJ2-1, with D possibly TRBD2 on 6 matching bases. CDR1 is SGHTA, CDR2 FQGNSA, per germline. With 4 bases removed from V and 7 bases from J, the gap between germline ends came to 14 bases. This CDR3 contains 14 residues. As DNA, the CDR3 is TGTGCCAGCAGCTCTCGGGGACTGCTGAATGAGCAGTTCTTC. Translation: CASSSRGLLNEQFF.

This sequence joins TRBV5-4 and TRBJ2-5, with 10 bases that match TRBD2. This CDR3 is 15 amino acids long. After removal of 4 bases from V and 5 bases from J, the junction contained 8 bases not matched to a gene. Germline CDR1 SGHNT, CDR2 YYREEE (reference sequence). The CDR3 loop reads CASSLSGGARETQYF. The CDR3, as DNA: TGTGCCAGCAGCCTGAGCGGGGGGGCGCGGGAGACCCAGTACTTC.

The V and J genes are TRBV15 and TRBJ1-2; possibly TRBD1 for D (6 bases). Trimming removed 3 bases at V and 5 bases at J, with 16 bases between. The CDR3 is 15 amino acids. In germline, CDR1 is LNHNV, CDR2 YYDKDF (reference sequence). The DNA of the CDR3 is TGTGCCACCAGCAGGGACAGCGAGATTTTTTATGGCTACACCTTC. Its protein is CATSRDSEIFYGYTF.

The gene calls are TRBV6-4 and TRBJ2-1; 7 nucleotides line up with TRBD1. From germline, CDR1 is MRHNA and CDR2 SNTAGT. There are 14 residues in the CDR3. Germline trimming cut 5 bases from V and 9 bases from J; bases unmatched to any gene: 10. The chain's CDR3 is CASSPIDRVGEQFF. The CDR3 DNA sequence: TGTGCCAGCAGTCCTATTGACAGGGTTGGTGAGCAGTTCTTC.

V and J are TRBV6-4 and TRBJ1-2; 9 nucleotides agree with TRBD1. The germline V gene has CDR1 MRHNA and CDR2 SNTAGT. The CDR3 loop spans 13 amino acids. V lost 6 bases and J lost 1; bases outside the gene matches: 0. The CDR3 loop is CASRGQGNYGYTF. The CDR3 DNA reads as TGTGCCAGCAGGGGACAGGGTAACTATGGCTACACCTTC.

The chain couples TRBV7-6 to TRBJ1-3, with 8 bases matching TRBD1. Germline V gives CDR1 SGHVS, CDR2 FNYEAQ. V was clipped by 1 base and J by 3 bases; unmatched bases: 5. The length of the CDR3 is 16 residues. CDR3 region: CASSLGEGTGGNTIYF. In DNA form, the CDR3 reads TGTGCCAGCAGCTTAGGGGAGGGGACAGGTGGAAACACCATATATTTT.

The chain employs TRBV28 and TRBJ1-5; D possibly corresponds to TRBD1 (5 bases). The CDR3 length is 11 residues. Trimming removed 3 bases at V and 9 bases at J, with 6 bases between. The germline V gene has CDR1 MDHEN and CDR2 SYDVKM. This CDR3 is CASSFQGPQHF. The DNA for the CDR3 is TGTGCCAGCAGTTTTCAGGGGCCCCAGCATTTT.

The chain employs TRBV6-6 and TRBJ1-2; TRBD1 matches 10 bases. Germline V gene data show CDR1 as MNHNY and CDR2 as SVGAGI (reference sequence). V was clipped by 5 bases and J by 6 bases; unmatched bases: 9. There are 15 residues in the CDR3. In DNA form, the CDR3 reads TGTGCCAGCAGTGACTGGGACAGGGGAAGTCATGGCTACACCTTC. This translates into CASSDWDRGSHGYTF.

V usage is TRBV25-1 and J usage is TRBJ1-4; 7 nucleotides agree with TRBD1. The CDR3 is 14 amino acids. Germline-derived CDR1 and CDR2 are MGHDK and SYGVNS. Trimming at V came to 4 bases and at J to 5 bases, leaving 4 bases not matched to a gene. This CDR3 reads CASSGGQPNEKLFF. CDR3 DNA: TGTGCCAGCAGTGGGGGACAGCCAAATGAAAAACTGTTTTTT. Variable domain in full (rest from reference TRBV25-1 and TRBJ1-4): EADIYQTPRYLVIGTGKKITLECSQTMGHDKMYWYQQDPGMELHLIHYSYGVNSTEKGDLSSESTVSRIRTEHFPLTLESARPSHTSQYLCASSGGQPNEKLFFGSGTQLSVL.

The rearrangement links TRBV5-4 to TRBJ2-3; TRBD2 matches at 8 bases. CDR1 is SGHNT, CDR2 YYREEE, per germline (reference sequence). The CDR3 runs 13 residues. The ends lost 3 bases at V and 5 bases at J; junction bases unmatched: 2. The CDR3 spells CASSSGGQDTQYF. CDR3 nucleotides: TGTGCCAGCAGCTCGGGGGGGCAAGATACGCAGTATTTT.

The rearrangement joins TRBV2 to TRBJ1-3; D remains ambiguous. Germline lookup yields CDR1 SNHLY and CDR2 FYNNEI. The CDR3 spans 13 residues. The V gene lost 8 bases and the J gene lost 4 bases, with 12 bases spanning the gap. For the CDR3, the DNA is TGTGCCAGCTCGAGCTTTGAGGGAAACACCATATATTTT. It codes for CASSSFEGNTIYF. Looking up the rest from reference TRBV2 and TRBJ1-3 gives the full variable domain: EPEVTQTPSHQVTQMGQEVILRCVPISNHLYFYWYRQILGQKVEFLVSFYNNEISEKSEIFDDQFSVERPDGSNFTLKIRSTKLEDSAMYFCASSSFEGNTIYFGEGSWLTVV.